This T cell receptor (beta chain) appears in the sequencing data of a study of T cells after yellow fever vaccination. TCRdb recomputed calls from the 5' RACE reads with MiXCR, one row per CDR3 protein. The data contain 350,000 or so distinct CDR3 sequences, 8% to 9.5% of them singletons. This clonotype was counted only a few times. Trimming removed 0 bases from V and 4 bases from J, with 4 bases in between. Germline V gene lookup returns CDR1 DFQATT and CDR2 SNEGSKA (reference sequence). This CDR3 is built from 12 residues. J is TRBJ1-3 and V is TRBV20-1; D is ambiguous. Specimen: PBMCs, collected about 41 days after the first yellow fever vaccination. This TCR derives from a man between 18 and 35 years old who received the YFV17D yellow fever vaccine. The CDR3 bases are TGCAGTGCTAGAGATCCCGGAAACACCATATATTTT. This translates into CSARDPGNTIYF.